This T cell receptor (beta chain) was sequenced for a study of Graves' ophthalmopathy and Graves' hyperthyroidism. Study in general: In this cohort's terms, stable hyperthyroidism meant no ophthalmopathy by 18 months of follow-up.

General study findings and limits: Most clonotypes expanded in thyroid above 0.001 frequency were present in blood too. Classification of ophthalmopathy versus stable hyperthyroidism by a 13-signature model yielded under 90% sensitivity and just under 84% specificity.

The count of this clonotype is one. As yet, its antigen is unknown. Only newly diagnosed hyperthyroidism patients aged 18 to 65, with under 2 months' duration, were enrolled. With 6 bases removed from V and 3 bases from J, the gap between germline ends came to 15 bases. Germline assignment: CDR1 SNHLY and CDR2 FYNNEI. The length of the CDR3 is 15 residues. Amplification from RNA transcripts yielded the TCR beta CDR3 regions. The first-round RT-PCR employed HTBI primers together with the Qiagen OneStep RT-PCR kit. A multiplex PCR was then performed as the second round. TCRdb re-analysed the multiplex PCR reads in MiXCR, keeping a single row per CDR3 protein. The sample consists of around 520,000 distinct CDR3 sequences, roughly 40% of them appearing once.

The chain combines TRBV2 with TRBJ2-1, with unresolved D. The sample comprised peripheral blood or thyroid tissue (not recorded which). The clonotype was recovered from an adult man with Graves' hyperthyroidism. The CDR3 bases are TGTGCCAGCAGCTTAGGAAGGTCTGTCTACAATGAGCAGTTCTTC. Amino acids: CASSLGRSVYNEQFF.